This TCR beta chain is drawn from a study of T cell repertoires in cytomegalovirus infection. This clonotype was detected once. Antigen unknown. Germline V gene lookup returns CDR1 LNHDA and CDR2 SQIVND (reference sequence). Trimming took 3 bases from V and 4 from J; bases not matched to a gene: 6. The CDR3 loop spans 16 amino acids. From the reads, TCRdb called clonotypes with MiXCR, one entry per CDR3 protein. The sample holds about 830,000 distinct CDR3 sequences; about 33% are singletons and the top ten take roughly 12%. The clonotype originates from a human donor in good health (CMV status not recorded). Some clones in this sample may be carry-over from other donors' samples. Material: cultured CD8+ T cells from PBMCs, obtained from culture after CMV antigen stimulation. This chain joins TRBV19 and TRBJ2-1, with TRBD2 matching 10 bases. The CDR3, as DNA: TGTGCCAGTAGTATTTCCGGGACTAGCGTATACAATGAGCAGTTCTTC. Its protein product is CASSISGTSVYNEQFF.